This entry is about one T cell receptor beta chain. Its binding antigen is unknown. Per-nucleotide qualities are absent, and no much larger clonotype sits a single base away. TCRbeta CDR3 regions were amplified from genomic DNA by means of the immunoSEQ Assay, a bias-controlled multiplex PCR. The study's processing was this. Nucleated cell counts per sample were estimated from amplification of reference gene primers within the assay. To quantify the absolute abundance of each unique TCRbeta CDR3 rearrangement, sequence reads were collapsed and filtered. For each sample, productive Simpson clonality was calculated by taking the square root of Simpson's diversity index across productive rearrangements. The immuneACCESS repertoire file appears here via TCRdb, limited to in-frame rearrangements. These files lack a portion of the clones; in checked studies, under half of the deficit traces to unresolved V genes, and the cause of the others is not known. V, J and clone size derive from that table, while D and trimming were established from the DNA sequence. The sample profile shows around 170,000 clones; roughly 87% of them were found once. 7% of the sample lies in the top ten.

Participants in the prospective study were enrolled through a virtual design, were aged roughly 18 to 100 years, and lived in roughly 24 United States geographic areas. In the prospective study, participants were assigned to cohorts based on the clinical history participants reported in a screening survey and a study questionnaire. For ImmuneRACE Cohort 3, a participant was defined as recovered based on two consecutive negative NP/OP PCR tests, clearance by a healthcare professional, or resolution of symptoms. Mobile phlebotomists in the prospective study collected whole blood, serum and a nasopharyngeal or oropharyngeal swab from every participant. Over a roughly 2-month period, participants in the prospective study had the option of providing additional blood draws and questionnaires. Prospective study blood samples were shipped either frozen or at room temperature before DNA extraction. The germline V and J ends show losses of 5 bases and 8 bases respectively, and no gene match explains 10 bases of the junction. Based on the germline V gene (reference sequence), the CDR1 and CDR2 sequences are SEHNR and FQNEAQ. The cysteine opens and the phenylalanine closes a CDR3 of 15 amino acids. Only the CDR3 part of the read is kept: 45 bases, read in frame from the first base.

The sample belongs to a study of blood T cell repertoires in COVID-19 (dated by TCRdb to about 2020). Study-wide context: Collaborator samples came from the United States, Italy and Spain and covered acute and convalescent phases of COVID-19. The material from the prospective study consisted of cDNA or gDNA derived from T cells, B-cell-depleted T cells, or PBMCs. Deeply sampled blood TCRbeta repertoires from subjects exposed to, actively infected with, or recovered from COVID-19 were included in the dataset. A freely available public database, intended as a resource for researchers studying the immune response to SARS-CoV-2, is where the repertoires were released. The samples were drawn from two sources: the first 160 participants of the ongoing ImmuneRACE study, and 1,000 to 1,500 subjects contributed by 6 global collaborators. Sample metadata almost always included a de-identified subject ID, COVID-19 status, age in years and sex. Where HLA class I and class II types were available, the types were taken from metadata supplied by the sample provider, not from assay-based typing.

The paper's findings and limits, for the study overall: The quantity of clinical and demographic metadata differed by source and by participant and was supplied without curation.

Input material: PBMCs or T cells enriched from blood (not recorded which). This receptor chain uses TRBV7-9 and TRBJ2-1; 9 central bases correspond to TRBD1. The TCR was taken from a woman between 50 and 59 years old who had recovered from COVID-19. Read as DNA, the sequence is TGTGCCAGCAGCCCTAGGGGACAGGGTTTCGATGAGCAGTTCTTC. It is translated as CASSPRGQGFDEQFF. Outside the CDR3, residues come from the reference TRBV7-9 and TRBJ2-1 proteins, so the full variable domain is: DTGVSQNPRHKITKRGQNVTFRCDPISEHNRLYWYRQTLGQGPEFLTYFQNEAQLEKSRLLSDRFSAERPKGSFSTLEIQRTEQGDSAMYLCASSPRGQGFDEQFFGPGTRLTVL.